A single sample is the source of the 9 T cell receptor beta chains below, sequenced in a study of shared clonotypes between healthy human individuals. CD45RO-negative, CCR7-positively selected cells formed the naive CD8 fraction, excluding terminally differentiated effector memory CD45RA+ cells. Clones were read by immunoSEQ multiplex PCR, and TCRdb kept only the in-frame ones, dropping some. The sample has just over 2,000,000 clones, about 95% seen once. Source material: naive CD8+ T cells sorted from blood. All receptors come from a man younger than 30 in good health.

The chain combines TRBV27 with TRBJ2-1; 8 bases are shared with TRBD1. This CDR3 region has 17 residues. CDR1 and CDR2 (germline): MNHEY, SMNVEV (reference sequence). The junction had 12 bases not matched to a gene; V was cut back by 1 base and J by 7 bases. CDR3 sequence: CASSLLGQVVGINEQFF. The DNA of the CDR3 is TGTGCCAGCAGTTTATTGGGACAGGTGGTCGGCATAAATGAGCAGTTCTTC.

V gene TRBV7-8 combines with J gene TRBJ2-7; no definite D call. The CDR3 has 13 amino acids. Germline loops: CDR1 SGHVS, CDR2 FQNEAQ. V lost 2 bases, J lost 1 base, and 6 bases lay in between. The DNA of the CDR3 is TGTGCCAGCAGCTTACAGGATTCCTACGAGCAGTACTTC. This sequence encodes CASSLQDSYEQYF.

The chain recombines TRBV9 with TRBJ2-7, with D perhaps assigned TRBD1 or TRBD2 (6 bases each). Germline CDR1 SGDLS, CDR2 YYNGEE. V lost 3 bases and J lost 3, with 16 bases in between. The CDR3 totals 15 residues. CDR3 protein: CASSAEGGRGYEQYF. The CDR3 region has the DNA TGTGCCAGCAGCGCCGAGGGGGGCAGGGGCTACGAGCAGTACTTC.

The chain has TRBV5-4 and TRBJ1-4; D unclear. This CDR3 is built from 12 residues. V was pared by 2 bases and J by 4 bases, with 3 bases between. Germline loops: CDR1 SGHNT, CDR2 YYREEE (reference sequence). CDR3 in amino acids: CASSFNNEKLFF. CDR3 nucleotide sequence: TGTGCCAGCAGCTTTAATAATGAAAAACTGTTTTTT.

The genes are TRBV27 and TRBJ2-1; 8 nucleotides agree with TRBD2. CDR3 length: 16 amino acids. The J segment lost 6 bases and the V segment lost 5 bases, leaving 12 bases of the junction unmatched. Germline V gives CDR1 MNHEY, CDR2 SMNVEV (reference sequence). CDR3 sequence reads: CASSLLAVGSSNEQFF. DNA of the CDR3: TGTGCCAGCAGTCTACTAGCGGTGGGGTCTAGCAATGAGCAGTTCTTC.

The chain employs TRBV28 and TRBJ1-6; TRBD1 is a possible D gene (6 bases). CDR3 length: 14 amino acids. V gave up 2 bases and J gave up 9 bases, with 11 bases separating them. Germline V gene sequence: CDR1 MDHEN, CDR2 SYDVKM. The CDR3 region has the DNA TGTGCCAGCAGTTTAGGGGGCGCGAGTTCACCCCTCCACTTT. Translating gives CASSLGGASSPLHF.

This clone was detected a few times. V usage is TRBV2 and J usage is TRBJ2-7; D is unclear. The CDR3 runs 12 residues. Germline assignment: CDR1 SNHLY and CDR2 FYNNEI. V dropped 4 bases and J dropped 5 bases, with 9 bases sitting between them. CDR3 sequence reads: CASSVLYNEQYF. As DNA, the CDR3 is TGTGCCAGCAGTGTCCTTTACAACGAGCAGTACTTC.

This chain's CDR3 is CASSFQANEKLFF. The CDR3 DNA reads as TGTGCCAGCAGCTTCCAGGCTAATGAAAAACTGTTTTTT. The V call is TRBV11-2, the J call TRBJ1-4; D uncertain. Trimming shortened V by 3 bases and J by 3 bases, and 5 bases separated the two germline ends. The germline CDR1 and CDR2 sequences are SGHAT and FQNNGV. The length of the CDR3 is 13 residues.

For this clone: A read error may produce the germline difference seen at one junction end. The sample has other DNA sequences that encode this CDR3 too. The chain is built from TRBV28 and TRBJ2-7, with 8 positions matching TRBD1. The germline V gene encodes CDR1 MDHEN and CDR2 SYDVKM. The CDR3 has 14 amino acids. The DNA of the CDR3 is TGTGCCAGCACTTTAACAGGGGGGTCCTACGAGCAGTACTTC. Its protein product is CASTLTGGSYEQYF.